The 7 T cell receptor beta chains below all came from one sample that was sequenced in a study of spatial heterogeneity in lung cancer. TCRdb ran MiXCR on the 5' RACE reads and lists one entry per CDR3 protein. The sample gives tens of thousands of distinct CDR3 sequences, roughly 5.6% of which show up once; around 30% is in the top ten. Stated time point: sample taken at primary tumor resection. Tumor, nontumor lung or frozen PBMC supplied whole RNA, sequenced without sorting. The specimen comprised PBMCs, sampled at surgery. The receptors derive from a female donor with early-stage non-small cell lung cancer.

This clonotype has just a few counts. The chain employs TRBV7-9 and TRBJ1-1; D uncertain. CDR1 and CDR2 from the germline V gene are SEHNR and FQNEAQ (reference sequence). The CDR3 consists of 13 residues. Trimming stripped 2 bases from V and 10 bases from J, with 14 bases between. The CDR3 region has the DNA TGTGCCAGCAGCTTATTGGAGGGTTCGCGAGCTTTCTTT. It is translated as CASSLLEGSRAFF. Full variable domain (remainder filled in from reference TRBV7-9 and TRBJ1-1): DTGVSQNPRHKITKRGQNVTFRCDPISEHNRLYWYRQTLGQGPEFLTYFQNEAQLEKSRLLSDRFSAERPKGSFSTLEIQRTEQGDSAMYLCASSLLEGSRAFFGQGTRLTVV.

This clonotype was detected a few times. The chain has TRBV9 and TRBJ2-2; 8 nucleotides align to TRBD2. Looked up from germline, CDR1 is SGDLS and CDR2 is YYNGEE. This CDR3 is 15 amino acids long. J was trimmed by 0 bases and V by 2 bases; bases with no gene match: 0. CDR3 sequence: CASSVSGANTGELFF. CDR3 nucleotides: TGTGCCAGCAGCGTTAGCGGGGCGAACACCGGGGAGCTGTTTTTT. Supplemented by reference TRBV9 and TRBJ2-2, the full variable domain reads DSGVTQTPKHLITATGQRVTLRCSPRSGDLSVYWYQQSLDQGLQFLIQYYNGEERAKGNILERFSAQQFPDLHSELNLSSLELGDSALYFCASSVSGANTGELFFGEGSRLTVL.

This clonotype was found many times. The chain employs TRBV29-1 and TRBJ1-2; D is ambiguous. With 4 bases removed from V and 2 bases from J, the gap between germline ends came to 14 bases. This CDR3 spans 14 amino acids. Germline assignment: CDR1 SQVTM and CDR2 ANQGSEA. The CDR3 is CSVVLKGGNYGYTF. CDR3 coding DNA: TGCAGCGTTGTGCTGAAGGGCGGAAACTATGGCTACACCTTC.

This clonotype has a count of ten or more. This sequence joins TRBV5-1 and TRBJ1-1; D may be TRBD1 (5 bases). This CDR3 contains 14 residues. V was clipped by 1 base and J by 1 base, with 8 bases between them. Per the germline V gene, CDR1 is SGHRS and CDR2 is YFSETQ. This CDR3 reads CASSLKGRNTEAFF. CDR3 bases: TGCGCCAGCAGCTTGAAGGGGCGGAACACTGAAGCTTTCTTT.

This clonotype occurred many times. This chain uses TRBV13 with TRBJ2-7; 8 bases agree with TRBD1. The CDR3 contains 16 residues. Germline-derived CDR1 and CDR2 are PRHDT and FYEKMQ (reference sequence). With V trimmed by 0 bases and J by 5 bases, 9 bases remained unmatched. The CDR3 reads CASSLGWTGWSDEQYF. CDR3 coding DNA: TGTGCCAGCAGCTTAGGATGGACAGGGTGGTCGGACGAGCAGTACTTC.

Many counts were recorded for this clonotype. The chain carries TRBV19 and TRBJ2-6, with no clear D. Trimming removed 3 bases at V and 2 bases at J, with 8 bases between. The germline V gene encodes CDR1 LNHDA and CDR2 SQIVND (reference sequence). The CDR3 covers 15 residues. The CDR3 DNA follows: TGTGCCAGTAGTATCGGCAGCACTGGGGCCAACGTCCTGACTTTC. Its translation: CASSIGSTGANVLTF.

By share of the sample, this clonotype is medium-sized. The V and J genes are TRBV20-1 and TRBJ1-3, with 8 bases identical to TRBD1. Per germline, CDR1 DFQATT and CDR2 SNEGSKA (reference sequence). The CDR3 loop spans 16 amino acids. Trimming at V came to 1 base and at J to 2 bases, leaving 7 bases not matched to a gene. The CDR3 DNA sequence: TGCAGTGCTAGAGGTCCGGACAGGGCAGCTGGAAACACCATATATTTT. As protein: CSARGPDRAAGNTIYF.